This T cell receptor (beta chain) was sequenced during a study of shared clonotypes between healthy human individuals. The study enrolled healthy HIV-negative adults without recent acute infections or vaccinations as donors. Sequenced by immunoSEQ multiplex PCR; TCRdb stores in-frame clones only, minus some. The sample lists around 1.4 million clones; 97% to 99% were seen once. The CDR3 length is 16 residues. Germline values: CDR1 LGHNT, CDR2 FRNRAP. Trimming at V came to 5 bases and at J to 5 bases, leaving 7 bases not matched to a gene. This clonotype originated in a man aged 30-40 years in good health. The chain employs TRBV12-5 and TRBJ2-3, with 13 bases lining up with TRBD2. Sequenced: naive CD4+ T cells sorted from blood. Described subset: CD45RA+ positively selected. The CDR3 coding sequence is TGTGCTAGTGGTCCCGGACTAGCGGGAGCCCTAGATACGCAGTATTTT. This codes for CASGPGLAGALDTQYF.